This T cell receptor (beta chain) was sequenced during a study of blood T cell repertoires in COVID-19. V gave up 5 bases and J gave up 8 bases; unmatched junction bases: 11. Germline-derived CDR1 and CDR2 are SGHTA and FQGNSA. The CDR3 sequence is 16 residues long. Some clones are missing from TCRdb's copy, which holds only in-frame ones; the method was immunoSEQ multiplex PCR. The sample gives around 160,000 clones, around 85% of which show up once; 8% is in the top ten. J is TRBJ2-1 and V is TRBV7-2; 11 bases are a match to TRBD2. Sequencing was carried out using peripheral blood. The clonotype originates from a woman aged 60-70 years with COVID-19, enrolled during active disease. In nucleotides, the CDR3 is TGTGCCAGCAGCCCCACTAGCGGGGGTTGGAGGTATGAGCAGTTCTTC. It encodes CASSPTSGGWRYEQFF.